The clone carrying this T cell receptor beta chain turned up a few times. The antigen remains unidentified. TCRdb passed the RACE reads through MiXCR, listing each CDR3 protein once. This table holds roughly 130,000 distinct CDR3 sequences, about 8.2% found once. Germline V CDR1 and CDR2: SGHTA, FQGNSA. The CDR3 is 16 amino acids. The V segment lost 5 bases and the J segment 1 base; nucleotides outside the gene matches: 6. This sample is part of a study of human T cells and chemical hapten exposure. Sample time point: healthy volunteer bleed at 2 weeks. Whole blood, unfractionated, served as the material for total RNA extraction. Study observations and caveats: Once DPC sensitization occurred, TCRs above 1 in 1000 frequency showed no change.

The chain joins TRBV7-2 to TRBJ2-2; 8 positions match TRBD1. The sequence came from a male donor in good health. Some clones in this sample may be carry-over from other donors' samples. Sequenced sample: whole blood. CDR3 in amino acids: CASSPKTGENTGELFF. The CDR3 DNA reads as TGTGCCAGCAGCCCCAAGACAGGGGAGAACACCGGGGAGCTGTTTTTT.